The rows below give T cell receptor beta chains drawn from one sample of a study of T cell responses to AZD1222 COVID-19 vaccine. Produced via immunoSEQ multiplex PCR; TCRdb's table is partial and in-frame only. This table holds approximately 52,000 clones, roughly 90% found once. The sequenced sample was peripheral blood, obtained 28 days after the second AZD1222 dose. Receptor source: an adult who received the AZD1222 COVID-19 vaccine. CDR3s include the opening cysteine and the closing phenylalanine or tryptophan. The D gene is left open where the match is weak. Where a row states a size, it is once, few, many or the class of an expanded clone; other rows omit it.

NA	16	TRBD1	TRBV7-2	TRBJ1-5	TGTGCCAGCAGCTTAGTCTCGACAGGGAAGGGTCAGCCCCAGCATTTT	CASSLVSTGKGQPQHF
NA	17	TRBD2	TRBV6-1	TRBJ2-7	TGTGCCAGCAGTGAAGGTTTGGCGGGAGTAAGAAGTGGCGAGCAGTACTTC	CASSEGLAGVRSGEQYF
few	17	TRBD1	TRBV7-9	TRBJ2-3	TGTGCCAGCAGCTCACCCCCGGGACAGGGAAGCACAGATACGCAGTATTTT	CASSSPPGQGSTDTQYF
NA	14	TRBD1	TRBV5-1	TRBJ2-5	TGCGCCAGCAGCTTTACAGGGGTGCAAGAGACCCAGTACTTC	CASSFTGVQETQYF
NA	14	TRBD1	TRBV6-5	TRBJ1-5	TGTGCCAGCAGGGGGGACAGCAGCAATCAGCCCCAGCATTTT	CASRGDSSNQPQHF
NA	15	NA	TRBV5-1	TRBJ1-2	TGCGCCAGCAGCTTGGGACAGGTCGGAGACTATGGCTACACCTTC	CASSLGQVGDYGYTF
NA	15	TRBD2	TRBV7-9	TRBJ2-5	TGTGCCAGCAGCACAACACTAGCGGGTTGGGAGACCCAGTACTTC	CASSTTLAGWETQYF
NA	22	TRBD1	TRBV14	TRBJ2-1	TGTGCCAGCAGCTCCAATGCTACCGGACAGGGGCCCTGGCTTCGCTCCTACAATGAGCAGTTCTTC	CASSSNATGQGPWLRSYNEQFF
NA	11	NA	TRBV11-2	TRBJ2-3	TGTGCCAGCAGCCTTAGTAACACGCAGTATTTT	CASSLSNTQYF
NA	17	TRBD2	TRBV10-3	TRBJ2-7	TGTGCCATCAGTGAGAGACTAGCGGGAGGGTCAGACTACGAGCAGTACTTC	CAISERLAGGSDYEQYF
NA	15	TRBD2	TRBV9	TRBJ2-3	TGTGCCAGCAGCGTAGGGGGGACTAGCATAGATACGCAGTATTTT	CASSVGGTSIDTQYF
NA	16	NA	TRBV10-3	TRBJ2-2	TGTGCCATCAGTGAGAGAAGGGGGAATGGGGTCGGGGAGCTGTTTTTT	CAISERRGNGVGELFF
NA	14	TRBD1	TRBV28	TRBJ2-3	TGTGCCAGCAGGCGGACAGGGCGCACAGATACGCAGTATTTT	CASRRTGRTDTQYF
NA	13	NA	TRBV30	TRBJ1-2	TGTGCCTGGAGTGACGGATTAGTGGGGCTCTACACCTTC	CAWSDGLVGLYTF
NA	13	NA	TRBV11-2	TRBJ1-5	TGTGCCAGCAGCTTACGGGATTATCAGCCCCAGCATTTT	CASSLRDYQPQHF
few	13	NA	TRBV11-1	TRBJ2-7	TGTGCCAGCAGCCCTAAACAGTCCTACGAGCAGTACTTC	CASSPKQSYEQYF
NA	14	NA	TRBV11-1	TRBJ2-5	TGTGCCAGCAGCTTAGCCCTAGCAGGAGAGACCCAGTACTTC	CASSLALAGETQYF
few	11	NA	TRBV20-1	TRBJ2-1	TGCAGTGCCCTCCTTTGGGATGAGCAGTTCTTC	CSALLWDEQFF
NA	16	TRBD2	TRBV5-1	TRBJ2-7	TGCGCCAGCAGCACGAACCTAGCGGGTAAGCCCTACGAGCAGTACTTC	CASSTNLAGKPYEQYF
NA	15	NA	TRBV5-1	TRBJ1-4	TGCGCCAGCAGGGCGGACAGTGCAACTAATGAAAAACTGTTTTTT	CASRADSATNEKLFF
NA	14	NA	TRBV5-1	TRBJ2-7	TGCGCCAGCACCCCGGGTGACACAACCTACGAGCAGTACTTC	CASTPGDTTYEQYF
NA	16	TRBD1	TRBV3-1/TRBV3-2	TRBJ1-4	TGTGCCAGCAGCCAAGAATATCCGGGACAGGGTGAAAAACTGTTTTTT	CASSQEYPGQGEKLFF
NA	16	TRBD2	TRBV19	TRBJ2-3	TGTGCCAGTAGTATAGGCCGACCGGGAGGGGTAGATACGCAGTATTTT	CASSIGRPGGVDTQYF
NA	14	TRBD1	TRBV7-2	TRBJ2-2	TGTGCCAGCAGCTTACAGGGGGCGGACGGGGAGCTGTTTTTT	CASSLQGADGELFF
NA	15	TRBD1	TRBV7-3	TRBJ2-7	TGTGCCAGCAGCTTATCGGGGACAGGAATCTACGAGCAGTACTTC	CASSLSGTGIYEQYF
NA	11	NA	TRBV28	TRBJ2-7	TGTGCCAGCAGTTCCTCCTACGAGCAGTACTTC	CASSSSYEQYF
NA	14	NA	TRBV9	TRBJ1-2	TGTGCCAGCAGCGTAGGGCCAACCAACTATGGCTACACCTTC	CASSVGPTNYGYTF
NA	13	NA	TRBV29-1	TRBJ2-5	TGCAGCGTTGAGCCGGGGTACCAAGAGACCCAGTACTTC	CSVEPGYQETQYF
once	13	NA	TRBV5-1	TRBJ1-5	TGCGCCAGGACAGTGGGGGCGGGTCAGCCCCAGCATTTT	CARTVGAGQPQHF
NA	17	NA	TRBV5-4	TRBJ2-5	TGTGCCAGCAGCCTTCCTTTTGGCGCGGCGGGCCAAGAGACCCAGTACTTC	CASSLPFGAAGQETQYF
NA	15	TRBD1	TRBV28	TRBJ2-1	TGTGCCAGCAGTTACCGGGACAGGGTGGCCAATGAGCAGTTCTTC	CASSYRDRVANEQFF
once	14	TRBD1	TRBV5-1	TRBJ2-7	TGCGCCAGCAGCGGGGGGACAGGGGTCGACGAGCAGTACTTC	CASSGGTGVDEQYF
once	15	NA	TRBV4-2	TRBJ1-1	TGTGCCAGCAGCCACGATGACAGGACGAACACTGAAGCTTTCTTT	CASSHDDRTNTEAFF
once	13	TRBD1	TRBV19	TRBJ1-2	TGTGCCAGTAGTAGGGGACAGTACTATGGCTACACCTTC	CASSRGQYYGYTF
few	15	NA	TRBV7-2	TRBJ1-3	TGTGCCAGCAGCTTAGCCCTTGGCCCTGGAAACACCATATATTTT	CASSLALGPGNTIYF
NA	13	NA	TRBV9	TRBJ2-3	TGTGCCAGCAGCGTAGAAGGTGCAGATACGCAGTATTTT	CASSVEGADTQYF